The 17 T cell receptor beta chains listed next were all sequenced from one sample in a study of T-cell memory formation after mild COVID-19. Via MiXCR, TCRdb re-called the 5' RACE reads, giving one row per CDR3 protein. Of a few hundred thousand distinct CDR3 sequences detected, less than 25% appear once; the ten largest clones hold around 20%. Material for sequencing was PBMCs or a T cell subset sorted from them (not recorded which). The receptors here all came from a man younger than 35 who had mild COVID-19 (a few samples of this study predate the infection). Cell type and time point are not known.

There are many counts of this clonotype. The gene calls are TRBV29-1 and TRBJ1-1; D gene ambiguous. Trimming pared 5 bases from V and 2 bases from J, leaving 12 bases between. This CDR3 spans 13 amino acids. In germline, CDR1 is SQVTM, CDR2 ANQGSEA. CDR3 sequence (DNA): TGCAGCGTTTTTCGCGACATTAACACTGAAGCTTTCTTT. Protein: CSVFRDINTEAFF.

V gene TRBV3-1 combines with J gene TRBJ1-1, with D hard to call. The CDR3 extends over 13 amino acids. Germline V lookup: CDR1 LGHDT, CDR2 YNNKEL (reference sequence). Trimming shortened V by 0 bases and J by 8 bases, and 10 bases separated the two germline ends. The CDR3 DNA reads TGTGCCAGCAGCCAAGAACGATTGGGGGAAGCTTTCTTT. It specifies CASSQERLGEAFF.

In DNA, the CDR3 is TGCGCCAGCAGCCAAACCGCGACAGATCGCGCTGAGCAGTTCTTC. Protein sequence: CASSQTATDRAEQFF. The V and J genes are TRBV5-1 and TRBJ2-1, with a tentative D call TRBD1 (5 bases). V lost 4 bases and J lost 9, with 20 bases in between. The germline V gene encodes CDR1 SGHRS and CDR2 YFSETQ. CDR3 length: 15 residues.

In this sample, this clonotype turned up a few times. The rearrangement links TRBV28 to TRBJ2-1; 8 nucleotides align to TRBD2. The length of the CDR3 is 15 residues. V lost 3 bases to trimming and J lost 4 bases; unmatched junction nucleotides: 5. The germline V gene encodes CDR1 MDHEN and CDR2 SYDVKM. DNA of the CDR3: TGTGCCAGCAGTTTTGGCGGGGGGCTTTACAATGAGCAGTTCTTC. Amino acid sequence: CASSFGGGLYNEQFF.

This clonotype was recorded a few times. The chain recombines TRBV12-3 or TRBV12-4 with TRBJ1-4; 8 bases match TRBD1. This CDR3 has 14 residues. Losses at the gene ends were 3 bases for V and 11 bases for J; bases not matched to a gene: 8. The CDR3 DNA follows: TGTGCCAGCAGTTTTAGTCAGGGGGCCGGGAAACTGTTTTTT. Amino acid sequence: CASSFSQGAGKLFF.

The CDR3 DNA reads TGCAGCGTTGAGGACAGGGCCATCAACACCGGGGAGCTGTTTTTT. Protein sequence: CSVEDRAINTGELFF. The chain links TRBV29-1 to TRBJ2-2; TRBD1 agrees at 8 bases. The germline V gene encodes CDR1 SQVTM and CDR2 ANQGSEA. Losses at the gene ends were 3 bases for V and 2 bases for J; bases not matched to a gene: 5. This CDR3 spans 15 amino acids.

This rearrangement joins TRBV7-9 to TRBJ2-4; a possible D gene is TRBD2 (5 bases). This CDR3 has 17 residues. CDR1 and CDR2 from the germline V gene are SEHNR and FQNEAQ (reference sequence). Trimming took 6 bases from V and 3 from J, leaving 21 bases between them. CDR3 bases: TGTGCCAGCAGTCGAACCGGGGATCCCTGGGGCAAAAACATTCAGTACTTC. It is translated as CASSRTGDPWGKNIQYF.

This clonotype was picked up a small number of times. V and J are TRBV5-1 and TRBJ2-3; TRBD2 agrees at 9 bases. The J segment lost 1 base and the V segment lost 4 bases, leaving 10 bases of the junction unmatched. Germline-derived CDR1 and CDR2 are SGHRS and YFSETQ. The CDR3 has 17 amino acids. CDR3: CASSPAPTSGRTDTQYF. Here the CDR3 DNA reads TGCGCCAGCAGCCCAGCCCCGACTAGCGGACGCACAGATACGCAGTATTTT.

J is TRBJ1-2 and V is TRBV9, with D perhaps TRBD1 (5 bases). Germline lookup yields CDR1 SGDLS and CDR2 YYNGEE. Trimming took off 1 base at V and 8 bases at J, with 18 bases between the two ends. The CDR3 totals 15 residues. This chain's CDR3 is CASSVSLDGGVGYTF. CDR3 nucleotide sequence: TGTGCCAGCAGCGTATCCCTGGATGGGGGAGTAGGCTACACCTTC.

The chain joins TRBV2 to TRBJ1-1; tentatively, D is TRBD1 (6 bases). The germline CDR1 and CDR2 sequences are SNHLY and FYNNEI. Trimming stripped 7 bases from V and 6 bases from J, with 15 bases between. The CDR3 is 13 residues long. The CDR3 sequence: CASIRVGAAEAFF. The CDR3 DNA reads as TGTGCCAGCATAAGGGTGGGGGCGGCTGAAGCTTTCTTT.

CDR3 residues: CASSYLWDTKNTEAFF. CDR3 coding DNA: TGTGCCAGCAGTTATCTCTGGGACACGAAAAACACTGAAGCTTTCTTT. The chain recombines TRBV6-2 or TRBV6-3 with TRBJ1-1, with a weak D call TRBD1 (6 bases). The V gene lost 3 bases and the J gene lost 2 bases, with 16 bases spanning the gap. The CDR3 covers 16 residues. CDR1 and CDR2 from the germline V gene are MNHEY and SVGEGT.

The gene calls are TRBV30 and TRBJ1-2; D remains unclear. This CDR3 has 17 residues. V was trimmed by 0 bases and J by 3 bases, leaving 20 bases between them. In germline, CDR1 is GTSNPN, CDR2 SVGIG (reference sequence). The CDR3 DNA reads TGTGCCTGGAGTGTACCCACCACTCGGCAGTATTACTATGGCTACACCTTC. This encodes CAWSVPTTRQYYYGYTF.

The chain is built from TRBV7-2 and TRBJ1-2; TRBD1 matches 9 bases. Germline V gene sequence: CDR1 SGHTA, CDR2 FQGNSA. The junction had 6 bases not matched to a gene; V was cut back by 4 bases and J by 0 bases. The length of the CDR3 is 16 residues. The CDR3, as DNA: TGTGCCAGCAGCTCGACAGGGGGACCACCTAACTATGGCTACACCTTC. This gives the protein CASSSTGGPPNYGYTF.

This clonotype was recorded many times. This chain connects TRBV5-1 to TRBJ2-6; a weak D match, TRBD2 (5 bases). The CDR3 is 15 residues long. Trimming took 2 bases from V and 0 from J, leaving 6 bases between them. Germline lookup yields CDR1 SGHRS and CDR2 YFSETQ. CDR3 amino acids: CASSLGSSGANVLTF. CDR3 sequence (DNA): TGCGCCAGCAGCTTAGGGAGCTCTGGGGCCAACGTCCTGACTTTC.

J is TRBJ1-1 and V is TRBV6-5; TRBD1 is a possible D gene (5 bases). Looked up from germline, CDR1 is MNHEY and CDR2 is SVGAGI. V was shortened by 1 base and J by 0 bases, with 12 bases between the two germline ends. CDR3 size: 16 residues. CDR3 nucleotide sequence: TGTGCCAGCAGTTACTTTGGGGGTCCTATGAACACTGAAGCTTTCTTT. Encoded protein: CASSYFGGPMNTEAFF.

The rearrangement uses TRBV4-3 and TRBJ2-2, with a tentative D call TRBD1 (5 bases). CDR1 LGHNA and CDR2 YSLEER come from the germline V gene. Trimming removed 0 bases at V and 7 bases at J, with 18 bases between. This CDR3 region has 17 residues. The CDR3 is CASSQDSRQGGNGELFF. CDR3 DNA: TGCGCCAGCAGCCAAGACAGCCGGCAGGGTGGAAACGGGGAGCTGTTTTTT.

The rearrangement links TRBV12-3 or TRBV12-4 to TRBJ2-7; D not certain. The length of the CDR3 is 13 residues. V shed 3 bases and J shed 0 bases, with 6 bases lying between them. CDR3 sequence reads: CASSFQSSYEQYF. The CDR3 bases are TGTGCCAGCAGTTTTCAGAGCTCCTACGAGCAGTACTTC.